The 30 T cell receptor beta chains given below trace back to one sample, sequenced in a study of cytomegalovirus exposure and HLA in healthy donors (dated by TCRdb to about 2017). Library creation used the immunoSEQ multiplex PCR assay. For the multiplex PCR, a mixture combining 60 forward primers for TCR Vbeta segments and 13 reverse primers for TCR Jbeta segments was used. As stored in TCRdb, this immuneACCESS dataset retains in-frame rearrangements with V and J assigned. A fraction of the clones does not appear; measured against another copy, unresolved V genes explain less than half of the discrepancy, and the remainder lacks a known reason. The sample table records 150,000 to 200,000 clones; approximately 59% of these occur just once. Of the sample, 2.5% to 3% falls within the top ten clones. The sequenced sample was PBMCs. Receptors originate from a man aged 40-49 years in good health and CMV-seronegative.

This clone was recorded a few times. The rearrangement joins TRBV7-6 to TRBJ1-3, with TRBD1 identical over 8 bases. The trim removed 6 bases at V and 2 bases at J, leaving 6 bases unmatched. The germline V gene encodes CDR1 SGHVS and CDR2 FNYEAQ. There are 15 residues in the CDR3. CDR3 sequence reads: CASSPGRGPGNTIYF. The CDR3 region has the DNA TGTGCCAGCAGTCCGGGCAGGGGGCCTGGAAACACCATATATTTT. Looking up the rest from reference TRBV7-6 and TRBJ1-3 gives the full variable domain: GAGVSQSPRYKVTKRGQDVALRCDPISGHVSLYWYRQALGQGPEFLTYFNYEAQQDKSGLPNDRFSAERPEGSISTLTIQRTEQRDSAMYRCASSPGRGPGNTIYFGEGSWLTVV.

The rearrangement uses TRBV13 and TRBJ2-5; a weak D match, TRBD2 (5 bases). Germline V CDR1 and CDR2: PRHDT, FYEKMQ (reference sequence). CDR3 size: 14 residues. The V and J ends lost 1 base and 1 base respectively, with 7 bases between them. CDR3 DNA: TGTGCCAGCAGCTTAGAAGGGAGCCAAGAGACCCAGTACTTC. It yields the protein CASSLEGSQETQYF.

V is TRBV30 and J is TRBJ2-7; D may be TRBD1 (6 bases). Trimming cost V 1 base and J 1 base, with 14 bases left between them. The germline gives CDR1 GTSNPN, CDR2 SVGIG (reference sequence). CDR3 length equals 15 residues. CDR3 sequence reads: CAWSEPTGESYEQYF. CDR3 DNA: TGTGCCTGGAGTGAGCCGACAGGAGAATCCTACGAGCAGTACTTC.

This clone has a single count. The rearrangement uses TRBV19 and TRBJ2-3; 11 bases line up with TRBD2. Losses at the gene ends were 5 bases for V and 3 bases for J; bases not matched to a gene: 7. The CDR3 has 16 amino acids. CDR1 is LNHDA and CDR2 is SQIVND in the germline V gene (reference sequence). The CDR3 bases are TGTGCCAGTAGTCTCTTAGCGGGAGGGCAGACAGATACGCAGTATTTT. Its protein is CASSLLAGGQTDTQYF. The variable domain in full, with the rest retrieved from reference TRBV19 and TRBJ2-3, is DGGITQSPKYLFRKEGQNVTLSCEQNLNHDAMYWYRQDPGQGLRLIYYSQIVNDFQKGDIAEGYSVSREKKESFPLTVTSAQKNPTAFYLCASSLLAGGQTDTQYFGPGTRLTVL.

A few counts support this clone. The CDR3 nucleotides read TGTGCCAGCAGCGCCGGGACAGGGGGAAAAGATACGCAGTATTTT. Translating gives CASSAGTGGKDTQYF. The chain combines TRBV6-5 with TRBJ2-3; TRBD1 agrees at 11 bases. V lost 6 bases, J lost 5 bases, and 7 bases stayed unmatched. Germline CDR1 MNHEY, CDR2 SVGAGI. This CDR3 spans 15 amino acids.

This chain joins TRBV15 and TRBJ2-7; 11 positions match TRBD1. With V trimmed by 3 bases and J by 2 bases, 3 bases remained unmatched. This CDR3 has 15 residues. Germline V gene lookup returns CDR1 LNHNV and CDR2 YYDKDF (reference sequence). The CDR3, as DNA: TGTGCCACCAGCAGCCCGGGACAGGGGGCCTACGAGCAGTACTTC. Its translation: CATSSPGQGAYEQYF.

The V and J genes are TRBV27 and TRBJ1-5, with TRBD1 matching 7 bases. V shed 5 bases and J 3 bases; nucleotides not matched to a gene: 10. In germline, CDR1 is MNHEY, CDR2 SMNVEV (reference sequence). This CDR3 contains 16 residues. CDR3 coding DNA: TGTGCCAGCAGTCAATCCGGGACAGTAATCAATCAGCCCCAGCATTTT. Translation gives CASSQSGTVINQPQHF.

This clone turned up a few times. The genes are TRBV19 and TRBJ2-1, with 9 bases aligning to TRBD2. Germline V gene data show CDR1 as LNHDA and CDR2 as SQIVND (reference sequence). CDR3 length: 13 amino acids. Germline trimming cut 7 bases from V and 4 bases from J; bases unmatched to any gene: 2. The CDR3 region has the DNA TGTGCCAGTAAGCTAGCGGGGTACAATGAGCAGTTCTTC. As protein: CASKLAGYNEQFF.

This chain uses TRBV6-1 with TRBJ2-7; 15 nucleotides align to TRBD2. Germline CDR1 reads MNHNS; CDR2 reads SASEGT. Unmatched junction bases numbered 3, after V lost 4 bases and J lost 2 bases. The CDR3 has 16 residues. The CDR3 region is CASSGGLAGGPYEQYF. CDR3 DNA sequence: TGTGCCAGCAGTGGTGGACTAGCGGGAGGGCCCTACGAGCAGTACTTC.

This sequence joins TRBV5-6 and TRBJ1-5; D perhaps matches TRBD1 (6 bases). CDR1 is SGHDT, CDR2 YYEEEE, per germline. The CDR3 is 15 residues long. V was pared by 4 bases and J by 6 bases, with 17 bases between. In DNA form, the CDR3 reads TGTGCCAGCAGCCGTCAGACGGGGGGCGGTCAGCCCCAGCATTTT. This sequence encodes CASSRQTGGGQPQHF.

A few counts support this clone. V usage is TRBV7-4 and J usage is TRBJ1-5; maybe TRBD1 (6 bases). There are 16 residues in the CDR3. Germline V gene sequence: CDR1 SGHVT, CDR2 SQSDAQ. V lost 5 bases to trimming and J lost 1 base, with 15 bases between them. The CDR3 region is CASSRFHRESNQPQHF. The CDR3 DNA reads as TGTGCCAGCAGCCGCTTTCACAGGGAAAGCAATCAGCCCCAGCATTTT.

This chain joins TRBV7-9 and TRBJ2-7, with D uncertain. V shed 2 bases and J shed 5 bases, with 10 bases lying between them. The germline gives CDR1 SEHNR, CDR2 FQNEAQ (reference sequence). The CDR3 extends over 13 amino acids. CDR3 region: CASSLNVADEQYF. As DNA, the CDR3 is TGTGCCAGCAGCTTAAATGTGGCAGACGAGCAGTACTTC.

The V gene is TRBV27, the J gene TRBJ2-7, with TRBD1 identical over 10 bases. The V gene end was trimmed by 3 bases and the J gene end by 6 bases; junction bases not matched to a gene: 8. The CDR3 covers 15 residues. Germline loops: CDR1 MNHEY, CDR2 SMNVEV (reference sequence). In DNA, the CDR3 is TGTGCCAGCAGTTTCCTGGGACAGGGGACAGGCGAGCAGTACTTC. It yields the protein CASSFLGQGTGEQYF.

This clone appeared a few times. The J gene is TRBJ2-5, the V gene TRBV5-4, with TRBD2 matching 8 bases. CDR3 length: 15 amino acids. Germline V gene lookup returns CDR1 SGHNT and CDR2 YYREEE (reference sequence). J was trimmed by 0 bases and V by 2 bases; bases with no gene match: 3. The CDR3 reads CASSFGGGYQETQYF. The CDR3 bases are TGTGCCAGCAGCTTCGGGGGGGGGTACCAAGAGACCCAGTACTTC.

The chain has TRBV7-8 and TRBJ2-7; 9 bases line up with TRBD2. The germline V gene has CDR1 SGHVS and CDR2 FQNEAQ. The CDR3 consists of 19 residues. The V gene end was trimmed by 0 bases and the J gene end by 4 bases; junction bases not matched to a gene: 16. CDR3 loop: CASSLAGGSGGPRGYEQYF. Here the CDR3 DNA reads TGTGCCAGCAGCTTAGCGGGTGGTAGCGGGGGCCCTCGGGGGTACGAGCAGTACTTC.

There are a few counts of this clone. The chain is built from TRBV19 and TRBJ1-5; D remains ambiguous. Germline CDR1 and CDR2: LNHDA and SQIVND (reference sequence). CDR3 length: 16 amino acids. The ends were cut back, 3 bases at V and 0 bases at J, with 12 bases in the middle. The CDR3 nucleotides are TGTGCCAGTAGTATTACAGTAAAATATAGCAATCAGCCCCAGCATTTT. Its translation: CASSITVKYSNQPQHF.

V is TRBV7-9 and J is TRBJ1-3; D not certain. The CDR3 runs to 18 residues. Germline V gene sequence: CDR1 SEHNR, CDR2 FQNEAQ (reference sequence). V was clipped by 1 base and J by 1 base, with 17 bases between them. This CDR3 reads CASSLVGGQAQSGNTIYF. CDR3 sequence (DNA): TGTGCCAGCAGCTTAGTAGGAGGGCAGGCCCAATCTGGAAACACCATATATTTT.

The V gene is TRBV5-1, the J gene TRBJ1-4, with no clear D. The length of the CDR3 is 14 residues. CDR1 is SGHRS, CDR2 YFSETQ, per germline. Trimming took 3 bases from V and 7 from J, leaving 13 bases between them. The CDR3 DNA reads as TGCGCCAGCAGCTCCCGGGAGGACCGTGAAAAACTGTTTTTT. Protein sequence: CASSSREDREKLFF.

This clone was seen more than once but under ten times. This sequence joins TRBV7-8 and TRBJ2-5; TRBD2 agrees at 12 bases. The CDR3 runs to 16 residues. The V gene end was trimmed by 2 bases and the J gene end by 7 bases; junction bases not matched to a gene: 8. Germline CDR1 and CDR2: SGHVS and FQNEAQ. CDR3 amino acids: CASSLTLAGGPGTQYF. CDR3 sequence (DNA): TGTGCCAGCAGCTTAACCCTAGCGGGAGGGCCGGGGACCCAGTACTTC.

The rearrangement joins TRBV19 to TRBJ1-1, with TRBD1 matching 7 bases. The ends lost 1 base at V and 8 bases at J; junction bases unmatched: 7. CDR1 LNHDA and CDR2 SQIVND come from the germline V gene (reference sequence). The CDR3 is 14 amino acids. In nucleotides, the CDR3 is TGTGCCAGTAGTATAGTAGGAGGGACAGCCGAAGCTTTCTTT. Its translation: CASSIVGGTAEAFF.

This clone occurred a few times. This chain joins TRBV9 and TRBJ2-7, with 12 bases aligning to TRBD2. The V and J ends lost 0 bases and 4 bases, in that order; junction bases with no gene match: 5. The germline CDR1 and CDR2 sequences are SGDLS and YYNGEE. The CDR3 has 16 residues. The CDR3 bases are TGTGCCAGCAGCGTAGTGCGACTAGCGGGAGTTTACGAGCAGTACTTC. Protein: CASSVVRLAGVYEQYF.

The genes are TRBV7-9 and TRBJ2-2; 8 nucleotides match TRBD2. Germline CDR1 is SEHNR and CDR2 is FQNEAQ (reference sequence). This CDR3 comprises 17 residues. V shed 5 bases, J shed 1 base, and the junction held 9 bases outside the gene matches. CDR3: CASSPYTSGMNTGELFF. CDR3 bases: TGTGCCAGCAGCCCTTACACTAGCGGAATGAACACCGGGGAGCTGTTTTTT.

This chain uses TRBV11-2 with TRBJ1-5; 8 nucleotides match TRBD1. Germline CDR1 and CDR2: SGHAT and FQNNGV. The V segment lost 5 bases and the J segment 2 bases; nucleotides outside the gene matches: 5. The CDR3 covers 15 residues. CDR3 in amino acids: CASSAAGQGNQPQHF. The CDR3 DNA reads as TGTGCCAGCAGCGCAGCGGGACAGGGCAATCAGCCCCAGCATTTT.

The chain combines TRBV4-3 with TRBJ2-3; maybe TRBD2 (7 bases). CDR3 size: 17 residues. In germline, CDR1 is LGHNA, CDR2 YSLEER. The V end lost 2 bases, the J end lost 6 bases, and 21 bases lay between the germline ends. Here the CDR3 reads CASSQRTGAGGADTQYF. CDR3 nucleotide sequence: TGCGCCAGCAGCCAACGCACCGGGGCTGGGGGGGCCGATACGCAGTATTTT.

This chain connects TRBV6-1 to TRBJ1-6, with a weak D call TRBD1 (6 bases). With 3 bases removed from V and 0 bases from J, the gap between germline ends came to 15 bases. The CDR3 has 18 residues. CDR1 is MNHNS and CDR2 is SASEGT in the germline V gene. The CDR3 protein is CASSDIRGASSYNSPLHF. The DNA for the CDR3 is TGTGCCAGCAGTGATATTCGGGGGGCGAGCTCCTATAATTCACCCCTCCACTTT.

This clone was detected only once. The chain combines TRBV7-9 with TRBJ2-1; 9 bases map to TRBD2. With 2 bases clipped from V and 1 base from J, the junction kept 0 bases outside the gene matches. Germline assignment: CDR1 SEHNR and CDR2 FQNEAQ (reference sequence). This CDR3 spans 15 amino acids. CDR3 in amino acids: CASSLLAGSYNEQFF. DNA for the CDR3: TGTGCCAGCAGCTTACTAGCGGGATCCTACAATGAGCAGTTCTTC.

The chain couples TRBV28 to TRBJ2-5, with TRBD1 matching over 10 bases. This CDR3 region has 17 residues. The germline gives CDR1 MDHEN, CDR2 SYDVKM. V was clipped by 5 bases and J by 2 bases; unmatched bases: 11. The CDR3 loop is CASSPVRQGALQETQYF. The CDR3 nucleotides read TGTGCCAGCAGTCCCGTCCGACAGGGGGCTCTACAAGAGACCCAGTACTTC.

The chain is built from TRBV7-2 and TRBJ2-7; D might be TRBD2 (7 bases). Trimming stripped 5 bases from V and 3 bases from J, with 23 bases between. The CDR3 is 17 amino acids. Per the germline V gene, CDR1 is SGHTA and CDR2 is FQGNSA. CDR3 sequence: CASSANPGAGAYYEQYF. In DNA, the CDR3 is TGTGCCAGCAGCGCCAATCCGGGGGCGGGGGCTTACTACGAGCAGTACTTC.

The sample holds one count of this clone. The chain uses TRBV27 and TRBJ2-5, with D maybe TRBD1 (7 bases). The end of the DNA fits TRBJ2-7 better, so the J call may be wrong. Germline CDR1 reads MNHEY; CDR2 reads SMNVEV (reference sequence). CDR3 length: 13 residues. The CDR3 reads CASSFGRGDEQYF. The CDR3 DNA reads TGTGCCAGCAGTTTTGGCAGGGGGGACGAGCAGTACTTC.

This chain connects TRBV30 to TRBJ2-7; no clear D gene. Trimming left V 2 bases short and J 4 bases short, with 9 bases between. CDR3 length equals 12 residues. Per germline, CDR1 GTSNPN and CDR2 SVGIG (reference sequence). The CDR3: CAWSNDNYEQYF. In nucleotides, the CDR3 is TGTGCCTGGAGTAACGACAATTACGAGCAGTACTTC. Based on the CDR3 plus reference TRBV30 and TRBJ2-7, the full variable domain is SQTIHQWPATLVQPVGSPLSLECTVEGTSNPNLYWYRQAAGRGLQLLFYSVGIGQISSEVPQNLSASRPQDRQFILSSKKLLLSDSGFYLCAWSNDNYEQYFGPGTRLTVT.